This is a list of T cell receptor beta chains from one sample in a study of shared clonotypes between healthy human individuals. Profiled with immunoSEQ multiplex PCR; TCRdb holds only in-frame clones, not every one. This table holds about 2.4 million clones, 93% found once. Sequenced sample: naive CD4+ T cells from PBMCs. These receptor sequences come from a young man in good health. Some clones in this sample may be carry-over from other donors' samples. The CDR3 runs from the conserved cysteine through the conserved F or W. A D gene is named only where the DNA matches it firmly. The size field is filled for only some rows; it gives once, few, many or a size class.

v_call	clone_size	d_call	j_call	cdr3_nt	cdr3_aa
TRBV4-2	few	TRBD1	TRBJ1-3	TGTGCCAGCAGCCGAGTTGACAGGGACTCTGGAAACACCATATATTTT	CASSRVDRDSGNTIYF
TRBV18	NA	NA	TRBJ2-7	TGTGCCAGCTCACTAGCTAGGTCCTACTACGAGCAGTACTTC	CASSLARSYYEQYF
TRBV5-1	NA	TRBD1	TRBJ2-7	TGCGCCAGCAGCCATACCGGGACAGGGGTTTACGAGCAGTACTTC	CASSHTGTGVYEQYF
TRBV28	NA	NA	TRBJ2-7	TGTGCCAGCAGTTTTGTTGGCGGAGGCTCCTACGAGCAGTACTTC	CASSFVGGGSYEQYF
TRBV5-1	NA	NA	TRBJ2-5	TGCGCCAGCAGCTCCCAGGGGTACCAAGAGACCCAGTACTTC	CASSSQGYQETQYF
TRBV15	NA	NA	TRBJ2-2	TGTGCCACCAGCAGCAGAGGTTTCGGGGAGCTGTTTTTT	CATSSRGFGELFF
TRBV5-4	NA	NA	TRBJ2-7	TGTGCCAGCAGCTTGTGGGGCAGGTACGAGCAGTACTTC	CASSLWGRYEQYF
TRBV25-1	NA	TRBD1	TRBJ2-7	TGTGCCAGCAGGTCAGAAACAGGGGATAGCTCCTACGAGCAGTACTTC	CASRSETGDSSYEQYF
TRBV9	NA	NA	TRBJ2-7	TGTGCCAGCAGCAACAACTACGAGCAGTACTTC	CASSNNYEQYF
TRBV18	once	TRBD1	TRBJ1-1	TGTGCCAGCTCACCACCGAATGGACAGGTGAACACTGAAGCTTTCTTT	CASSPPNGQVNTEAFF
TRBV5-4	NA	TRBD2	TRBJ2-1	TGTGCCAGCAGCCCCGACGGACCCGGACTAGCGGGCTACAATGAGCAGTTCTTC	CASSPDGPGLAGYNEQFF
TRBV5-1	NA	NA	TRBJ2-2	TGCGCCAGCAGCTTGGGATCTCGTGGCACCGGGGAGCTGTTTTTT	CASSLGSRGTGELFF
TRBV7-9	NA	TRBD2	TRBJ2-1	TGTGCCAGCAGCTTATACCTTCCGGCGGGAGCTGATGAGCAGTTCTTC	CASSLYLPAGADEQFF
TRBV7-9	NA	NA	TRBJ1-5	TGTGCCAGCAGCTTTGCGGGTCAGCCCCAGCATTTT	CASSFAGQPQHF
TRBV28	NA	TRBD1	TRBJ1-2	TGTGCCAGCACTATGGGAGGACAGGGGAACTATGGCTACACCTTC	CASTMGGQGNYGYTF
TRBV9	NA	NA	TRBJ2-3	TGTGCCAGCAGCACCCAATTAACAGGGCTCCCCACAGATACGCAGTATTTT	CASSTQLTGLPTDTQYF
TRBV6-5	NA	NA	TRBJ2-7	TGTGCCAGCAGACTCGGACTGGGATCCACCTACGAGCAGTACTTC	CASRLGLGSTYEQYF
TRBV5-1	NA	TRBD1	TRBJ1-2	TGCGCCAGCAGCTTGGTAGCCGGGACAGCCGACTATGGCTACACCTTC	CASSLVAGTADYGYTF
TRBV6-1	NA	TRBD2	TRBJ2-3	TGTGCCAGCAGTTTAGCGGGGGGCGCAGATACGCAGTATTTT	CASSLAGGADTQYF
TRBV6-1	NA	NA	TRBJ2-2	TGTGCCAGCAGTAAAACTAGGGCAGGCGGGGAGCTGTTTTTT	CASSKTRAGGELFF
TRBV2	NA	TRBD2	TRBJ2-1	TGTGCCAGCAAAACAGGGGTTACTAGCGGGAGGAGCTCCTACAATGAGCAGTTCTTC	CASKTGVTSGRSSYNEQFF
TRBV5-1	NA	TRBD1	TRBJ2-7	TGCGCCAGCAGAATGGACAGGGCGAACGAGCAGTACTTC	CASRMDRANEQYF
TRBV12-5	NA	NA	TRBJ1-2	TGTGCTAGTGGCCCGCCCCCACAGGCCACCTATGGCTACACCTTC	CASGPPPQATYGYTF
TRBV15	NA	NA	TRBJ2-7	TGTGCCACCAGCAGAGATCGCGACTACGAGCAGTACTTC	CATSRDRDYEQYF
TRBV10-3	NA	NA	TRBJ2-7	TGTGCCATCAGTGAGTCCAGCTACGAGCAGTACTTC	CAISESSYEQYF
TRBV9	NA	TRBD2	TRBJ2-2	TGTGCCAGCAGCGTTAATCAGCGGGAGGGCACCGGGGAGCTGTTTTTT	CASSVNQREGTGELFF
TRBV29-1	NA	TRBD1	TRBJ1-1	TGCAGCGTGACCGGGACAGAAAACACTGAAGCTTTCTTT	CSVTGTENTEAFF
TRBV6-1	NA	NA	TRBJ1-1	TGTGCCAGCAGTGGGTTTGGGGGGACTGAAGCTTTCTTT	CASSGFGGTEAFF
TRBV18	NA	NA	TRBJ1-6	TGTGCCAGCTCATCAGGGGCGCCCCTCCACTTT	CASSSGAPLHF
TRBV28	NA	TRBD1	TRBJ1-4	TGTGCCAGCAGCAGCAGGGGGGATGATAATGAAAAACTGTTTTTT	CASSSRGDDNEKLFF
TRBV30	NA	NA	TRBJ1-1	TGTGCCTGGAGTTGGGCGGGGGATGAAGCTTTCTTT	CAWSWAGDEAFF
TRBV5-1	NA	NA	TRBJ2-5	TGCGCCAGCAGCTTGGGAGGGGGAACCGAGACCCAGTACTTC	CASSLGGGTETQYF
TRBV5-1	NA	NA	TRBJ2-1	TGCGCCAGCAGCTTGCAAGCGGAGTCCTACAATGAGCAGTTCTTC	CASSLQAESYNEQFF
TRBV28	NA	NA	TRBJ1-4	TGTGCCAGCAGTTATGGGGGTAATGAAAAACTGTTTTTT	CASSYGGNEKLFF
TRBV14	NA	NA	TRBJ2-7	TGTGCCAGCAGCCCCGGCGGGGCGCAGTACTTC	CASSPGGAQYF
TRBV11-2	NA	TRBD1	TRBJ2-5	TGTGCCAGCAGCTTTAGGACAGGGGAAGAGACCCAGTACTTC	CASSFRTGEETQYF
TRBV28	NA	TRBD2	TRBJ2-1	TGTGCCAGCAGTATGACCCTCAATGAACTAGCGGGAGGTCCCACTTCCTACAATGAGCAGTTCTTC	CASSMTLNELAGGPTSYNEQFF
TRBV5-1	NA	NA	TRBJ2-6	TGCGCCAGCAGTGAGTCATCCGGGGCCAACGTCCTGACTTTC	CASSESSGANVLTF
TRBV19	NA	TRBD2	TRBJ2-5	TGTGCCAGTAGCCGACAGGGCCGGACTAGCGGGAGAGACTCGGGGACCCAGTACTTC	CASSRQGRTSGRDSGTQYF
TRBV6-1	NA	NA	TRBJ1-2	TGTGCCAGCAGTGACTCAGGAGGCTATGGCTACACCTTC	CASSDSGGYGYTF
TRBV10-2	NA	TRBD1	TRBJ2-2	TGCGCCAGCCGGACAGGGCTGAACACCGGGGAGCTGTTTTTT	CASRTGLNTGELFF
TRBV5-4	NA	TRBD2	TRBJ2-7	TGTGCCAGCAGTCGGGACTATTCGTACGAGCAGTACTTC	CASSRDYSYEQYF
TRBV6-6	NA	TRBD1	TRBJ2-1	TGTGCCAGCAGGCCTATGGGACAGACCTCCTACAATGAGCAGTTCTTC	CASRPMGQTSYNEQFF
TRBV10-3	NA	TRBD1	TRBJ1-2	TGTGCCATCACGGACAGGGAGGCGATGGGCTACACCTTC	CAITDREAMGYTF
TRBV11-2	NA	NA	TRBJ2-3	TGTGCCAGCAGCTTAGATGTGTGGACATCGTCTCGCACAGATACGCAGTATTTT	CASSLDVWTSSRTDTQYF
TRBV14	once	NA	TRBJ1-2	TGTGCCAGCAGCCAGGGGGTCGCCTATGGCTACACCTTC	CASSQGVAYGYTF
TRBV5-1	NA	NA	TRBJ2-5	TGCGCCAGCAATGGCGAGACCCAGTACTTC	CASNGETQYF
TRBV27	NA	TRBD1	TRBJ2-7	TGTGCCAGCAGTGGTCGTACAGGGGGCGGATACGAGCAGTACTTC	CASSGRTGGGYEQYF
TRBV6-5	once	NA	TRBJ2-7	TGTGCCAGCAGTTACTTTTGGACGTCGAACGAGCAGTACTTC	CASSYFWTSNEQYF
TRBV29-1	NA	TRBD2	TRBJ2-1	TGCAGCGTCCAAACGGGACTAGCGGGCGATGAGCAGTTCTTC	CSVQTGLAGDEQFF
TRBV11-2	NA	NA	TRBJ2-7	TGTGCCAGCAGCTTAGTCAGGGGTGGGAACTACGAGCAGTACTTC	CASSLVRGGNYEQYF
TRBV5-4	NA	NA	TRBJ2-2	TGTGCCAGCAGCGCCGATCCTGGCGGGATGCCTCCCGGGGAGCTGTTTTTT	CASSADPGGMPPGELFF
TRBV5-1	NA	NA	TRBJ2-7	TGCGCCAGCAGCTCCCTCCAGGGGCGATCTACGTTGGAGCAGTACTTC	CASSSLQGRSTLEQYF
TRBV9	NA	TRBD1	TRBJ1-1	TGTGCCAGCAGCCCAGGACAGGGAATTTGGAACACTGAAGCTTTCTTT	CASSPGQGIWNTEAFF
TRBV6-5	NA	NA	TRBJ1-2	TGTGCCAGCAGTTACTCGCCAGGTTCATTCTATGGCTACACCTTC	CASSYSPGSFYGYTF
TRBV19	NA	NA	TRBJ2-3	TGTGCCAGTAGTATAGGTAACAGAAATACGCAGTATTTT	CASSIGNRNTQYF
TRBV9	NA	NA	TRBJ1-2	TGTGCCAGCAGCGCACCCGGGGGGAGTTTTGGCTACACCTTC	CASSAPGGSFGYTF
TRBV7-2	few	NA	TRBJ1-3	TGTGCCAGCAGCGGGACGGTAGGAAACACCATATATTTT	CASSGTVGNTIYF
TRBV30	NA	TRBD1	TRBJ1-5	TGTGCCTGGAACTTGGGACAGGGGAGCGAGCCCCAGCATTTT	CAWNLGQGSEPQHF
TRBV6-5	NA	TRBD1	TRBJ1-2	TGTGCCAGCAGTTACCAGGGGGCCAACTATGGCTACACCTTC	CASSYQGANYGYTF